This TCR beta chain was captured by sequencing in a study of cytomegalovirus exposure and HLA in healthy donors. Study overall: As an earlier analysis found, about 179 million T cells yielded around 110 million unique TCR beta sequences. Findings of the study overall: Among the CMV-associated chains, a few were confirmed in vitro as specific for CMV antigens. Donors were assumed by presence/absence analyses to have roughly uniform sequencing depth.

Germline CDR1 WSHSY, CDR2 SAAADI. The CDR3 spans 11 residues. V was clipped by 8 bases and J by 3 bases, with 5 bases between them. With regard to this clone: What it recognizes is unknown.

PCR was performed using 60 Vbeta and 13 Jbeta primers. Methods used by the authors: Among the unique TCR beta chains that a later analysis counted, about 84 million in all, about 11 million were shared. Using immunoSEQ multiplex PCR, the repertoire was profiled, and TCRdb retains in-frame clones only, with some absent. D and trimming come from the DNA, and the V and J calls and clone size come from that table. Among 150,000 to 200,000 clones listed, 65% to 90% were seen once. The TCR was taken from a girl aged 2-10 years in good health and CMV-seropositive. The material sequenced was PBMCs. This sequence joins TRBV10-2 and TRBJ1-5, with D unresolved. CDR3 in amino acids: CASPLNQPQHF. CDR3 coding DNA: TGCGCCAGCCCCCTCAATCAGCCCCAGCATTTT.